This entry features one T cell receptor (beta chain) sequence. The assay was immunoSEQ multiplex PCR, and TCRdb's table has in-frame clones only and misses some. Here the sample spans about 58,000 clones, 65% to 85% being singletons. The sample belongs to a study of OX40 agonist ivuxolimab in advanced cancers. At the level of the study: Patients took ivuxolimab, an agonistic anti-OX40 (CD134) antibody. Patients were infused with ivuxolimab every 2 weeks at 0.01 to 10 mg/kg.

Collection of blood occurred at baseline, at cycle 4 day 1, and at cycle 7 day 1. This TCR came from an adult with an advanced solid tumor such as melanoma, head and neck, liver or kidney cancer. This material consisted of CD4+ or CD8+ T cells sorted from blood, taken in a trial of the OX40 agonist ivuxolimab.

The CDR3 here is CASSLEVLGTIYF. Here the CDR3 DNA reads TGCGCCAGCAGCTTGGAGGTCTTAGGGACCATATATTTT. The V gene is TRBV5-1, the J gene TRBJ1-3; no reliable D call. CDR1 and CDR2 from the germline V gene are SGHRS and YFSETQ. Trimming cost V 0 bases and J 10 bases, with 11 bases left between them. The CDR3 loop spans 13 amino acids.